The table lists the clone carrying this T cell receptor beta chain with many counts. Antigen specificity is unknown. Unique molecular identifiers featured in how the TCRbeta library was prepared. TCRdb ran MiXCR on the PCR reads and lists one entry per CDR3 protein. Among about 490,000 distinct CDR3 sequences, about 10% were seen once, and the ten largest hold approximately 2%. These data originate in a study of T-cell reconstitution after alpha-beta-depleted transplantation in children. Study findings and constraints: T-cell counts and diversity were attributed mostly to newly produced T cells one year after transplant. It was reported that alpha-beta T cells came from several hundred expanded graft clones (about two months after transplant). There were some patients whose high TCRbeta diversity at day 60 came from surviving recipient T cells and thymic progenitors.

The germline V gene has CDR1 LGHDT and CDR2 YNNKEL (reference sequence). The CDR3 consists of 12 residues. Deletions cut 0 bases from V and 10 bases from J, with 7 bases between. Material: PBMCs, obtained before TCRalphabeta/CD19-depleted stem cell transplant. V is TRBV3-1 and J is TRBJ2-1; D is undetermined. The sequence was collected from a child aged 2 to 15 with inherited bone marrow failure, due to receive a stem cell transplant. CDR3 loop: CASSQERVEQFF. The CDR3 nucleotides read TGTGCCAGCAGCCAAGAAAGGGTAGAGCAGTTCTTC.